A selection of T cell receptor beta chains follows, all from one sample in a study. Using its own MiXCR run on the RT-PCR reads, TCRdb lists one record per CDR3 protein. Of 650,000 to 800,000 distinct CDR3 sequences in the sample, 11% to 15% are singletons; the top ten hold 3% to 4.5%. Sequences were obtained from memory CD4+ T cells from blood. The receptors come from a female donor in good health, serving as a healthy control. The CDR3 runs from the conserved cysteine through the conserved F or W. D genes are given only for firm matches. Clone sizes are given selectively: once, few, many, or a class where the clone is expanded.

18,few,TRBJ1-3,TRBD1,TRBV18,TGTGCCAGCTCACCTCCGACCGGGACAGATTTCTCTGGAAACACCATATATTTT,CASSPPTGTDFSGNTIYF
14,.,TRBJ2-5,.,TRBV7-8,TGTGCCAGCAGCCCACAGGCAGGGGCCGAGACCCAGTACTTC,CASSPQAGAETQYF
17,few,TRBJ2-1,TRBD2,TRBV10-3,TGTGCCATCAGCGGGGGGGCAGCGGGAGGGTCCTACAATGAGCAGTTCTTC,CAISGGAAGGSYNEQFF
13,few,TRBJ1-1,.,TRBV12-3/TRBV12-4,TGTGCCAGCAGAAGGACAGTAAACACTGAAGCTTTCTTT,CASRRTVNTEAFF
15,.,TRBJ1-1,.,TRBV18,TGTGCCAGCTCACCACCGGGGGCAGCGGGTACTGAAGCTTTCTTT,CASSPPGAAGTEAFF
14,many,TRBJ2-7,.,TRBV20-1,TGCAGTGCTGGAGGTGGGCACACCGACTACGAGCAGTACTTC,CSAGGGHTDYEQYF
15,many,TRBJ1-2,.,TRBV27,TGTGCCAGCAGCCGAACCGTAGGGGACGGCTATGGCTACACCTTC,CASSRTVGDGYGYTF
13,many,TRBJ1-4,.,TRBV9,TGTGCCAGCAGCGTCGGGGAGGGGCAAAAACTGTTTTTT,CASSVGEGQKLFF
17,.,TRBJ1-3,.,TRBV12-3/TRBV12-4,TGTGCCAGCAGTTTAGGTCGGACCGGTACGAACGGGAACACCATATATTTT,CASSLGRTGTNGNTIYF
13,many,TRBJ1-1,TRBD1,TRBV6-5,TGTGCCAGCATCACCGGGGACAGGGAAGAAGCTTTCTTT,CASITGDREEAFF
15,few,TRBJ2-2,.,TRBV20-1,TGCAGTGCTAGAGACAGGGGATTTGGAACCGGGGAGCTGTTTTTT,CSARDRGFGTGELFF
13,.,TRBJ2-5,.,TRBV5-1,TGCGCCAGCAGCGAAATGAATGGGGAGACCCAGTACTTC,CASSEMNGETQYF
14,few,TRBJ2-1,TRBD1,TRBV5-1,TGCGCCAGCAGCCCCGCGACAGGGTATGGTGAGCAGTTCTTC,CASSPATGYGEQFF
12,few,TRBJ2-3,.,TRBV7-2,TGTGCCAGCGGGGCCGCGGGAGATACGCAGTATTTT,CASGAAGDTQYF
16,.,TRBJ2-1,.,TRBV4-3,TGCGCCAGCACGTTGGGTATCAACCCCACCAACAATGAGCAGTTCTTC,CASTLGINPTNNEQFF
13,.,TRBJ2-7,.,TRBV5-4,TGTGCCAGCAGCTTTGCAGGGCGGTACGAGCAGTACTTC,CASSFAGRYEQYF
12,many,TRBJ2-5,.,TRBV12-3/TRBV12-4,TGTGCCAGCAGTTCACAGCGGGAGACCCAGTACTTC,CASSSQRETQYF
15,.,TRBJ1-5,.,TRBV6-1,TGTGCCAGCAGCTTCTCTTCTAGAAGCGATCAGCCCCAGCATTTT,CASSFSSRSDQPQHF
15,few,TRBJ1-2,.,TRBV5-6,TGTGCCAGCAGCTCGATGGGGGGTTTTAACTATGGCTACACCTTC,CASSSMGGFNYGYTF
18,many,TRBJ1-6,.,TRBV27,TGTGCCAGCAGTTCCCGACCCCCCGACAGGACCGACAATTCACCCCTCCACTTT,CASSSRPPDRTDNSPLHF
15,many,TRBJ1-6,.,TRBV12-3/TRBV12-4,TGTGCCAGCAGTTTGAGGGTCCGGGACGTGTCCCCCCTCCACTTT,CASSLRVRDVSPLHF
14,.,TRBJ1-2,TRBD1,TRBV7-2,TGTGCCAGCAGCATCGGACAGGCCAGCTATGGCTACACCTTC,CASSIGQASYGYTF
12,many,TRBJ1-5,TRBD1,TRBV20-1,TGCAGTGCTTTTTACAGGGGTGGGCCCCAGCATTTT,CSAFYRGGPQHF
15,few,TRBJ2-3,TRBD2,TRBV12-3/TRBV12-4,TGTGCCAGCAGTTTCAGCGGGGCGTTCACAGATACGCAGTATTTT,CASSFSGAFTDTQYF
16,many,TRBJ2-5,TRBD2,TRBV24-1,TGTGCCACCAGTGATTCGGCTAGCGGGATTTCGGAGACCCAGTACTTC,CATSDSASGISETQYF
15,many,TRBJ2-5,TRBD1,TRBV7-2,TGTGCCAGCAGCCCGTCGGGACAGTACCAAGAGACCCAGTACTTC,CASSPSGQYQETQYF
16,many,TRBJ2-7,TRBD2,TRBV20-1,TGCAGTGCTAGAGTAGGCGGGAGCGGCCCCGTGGGGGAGCAGTACTTC,CSARVGGSGPVGEQYF
15,few,TRBJ2-1,TRBD1,TRBV12-3/TRBV12-4,TGTGCCAGCAGTACGACAGGGGGCTCATACAATGAGCAGTTCTTC,CASSTTGGSYNEQFF
14,.,TRBJ2-2,TRBD1,TRBV15,TGTGCCACCAACCGGGACAGGGTGACCGGGGAGCTGTTTTTT,CATNRDRVTGELFF
15,few,TRBJ1-4,.,TRBV27,TGTGCCAGCAAGCGGACCGGACGGGGGAATGAAAAACTGTTTTTT,CASKRTGRGNEKLFF
15,few,TRBJ2-5,.,TRBV12-3/TRBV12-4,TGTGCCAGCAGTTTAGGGCAGGAACCCAAAGAGACCCAGTACTTC,CASSLGQEPKETQYF
17,many,TRBJ2-7,TRBD2,TRBV27,TGTGCCAGCAGTTTAAGGTCCCCCCTAGCGGACTCCTACGAGCAGTACTTC,CASSLRSPLADSYEQYF
14,few,TRBJ1-1,TRBD1,TRBV5-1,TGCGCCAGCAGCACCGACAGGGGGGACACTGAAGCTTTCTTT,CASSTDRGDTEAFF
14,.,TRBJ1-2,TRBD1,TRBV28,TGTGCCAGCAGTTTGTGGCAGGGGGAACGTGGCTACACCTTC,CASSLWQGERGYTF
13,once,TRBJ2-5,.,TRBV30,TGTGCCTGGGGGCAGGGACGCTGGGAGACCCAGTACTTC,CAWGQGRWETQYF
14,few,TRBJ2-7,.,TRBV7-7,TGTGCCAGCAGTCAGACGGGCGTGGGGGACGAGCAGTACTTC,CASSQTGVGDEQYF
18,few,TRBJ2-3,.,TRBV7-6,TGTGCCAGCAGCTTAAGGAGTCAGGGCGAACGTAGCACAGATACGCAGTATTTT,CASSLRSQGERSTDTQYF
18,few,TRBJ2-3,TRBD2,TRBV4-2,TGTGCCAGCAGCCAAGAGCCCTGGCTAGCGGGATGGACAGATACGCAGTATTTT,CASSQEPWLAGWTDTQYF
14,many,TRBJ2-1,TRBD2,TRBV12-3/TRBV12-4,TGTGCCAGCAGGCGGGGGGGCACACACAATGAGCAGTTCTTC,CASRRGGTHNEQFF
15,.,TRBJ2-7,TRBD2,TRBV28,TGTGCCAGCAGACCCCTAGCGGGAGGGATCTACGAGCAGTACTTC,CASRPLAGGIYEQYF
14,.,TRBJ1-2,TRBD1,TRBV13,TGTGCCAGCAGCCGGGACAGGGGTAGCTATGGCTACACCTTC,CASSRDRGSYGYTF
14,.,TRBJ1-1,.,TRBV10-3,TGTGCCATCAGTGAGGGGCCACAGGGCACTGAAGCTTTCTTT,CAISEGPQGTEAFF
14,.,TRBJ2-7,TRBD2,TRBV20-1,TGCAGTGCTTTATCTAGCGGGGACATGTACGAGCAGTACTTC,CSALSSGDMYEQYF
14,.,TRBJ2-7,.,TRBV5-1,TGCGCCAGCAGCTTGGTAGCGGAAGTGGACGAGCAGTACTTC,CASSLVAEVDEQYF
12,.,TRBJ2-1,.,TRBV5-1,TGCGCCAGCAGCTTGGGGGGGACTGAGCAGTTCTTC,CASSLGGTEQFF
14,.,TRBJ2-7,.,TRBV20-1,TGCAGTGCCACTGATAGCGGCTACTCCTACGAGCAGTACTTC,CSATDSGYSYEQYF
15,many,TRBJ2-2,TRBD1,TRBV7-3,TGTGCCAGCAGCTTAAATAGGGGGCAAACCGGGGAGCTGTTTTTT,CASSLNRGQTGELFF
14,few,TRBJ1-1,.,TRBV27,TGTGCCAGCAGCCCATTCGCCTTGAAGACTGAAGCTTTCTTT,CASSPFALKTEAFF
15,few,TRBJ2-1,TRBD2,TRBV7-2,TGTGCCAGCAGCCGCCTAGCGGGAGTTTACAATGAGCAGTTCTTC,CASSRLAGVYNEQFF
15,.,TRBJ1-2,.,TRBV7-8,TGTGCCAGCAGCTTAATCCACCAGGGGAACTATGGCTACACCTTC,CASSLIHQGNYGYTF
14,many,TRBJ2-7,TRBD2,TRBV5-1,TGCGCCAGCAGCTTGAAGGCTAGCGGGAGCCAGTGGTACTTC,CASSLKASGSQWYF